This T cell receptor (beta chain) appears in the sequencing data of a study of CXCR3-negative and CXCR3-positive naive CD8 T cells. Study findings and constraints: Because surface CD5 did not distinguish the naive subsets, TCR strength was inferred from TRB CDR3 properties. Comparably high diversity was seen in both naive subsets, and much lower diversity in memory CD8+ cells.

UMI labels and 5' RACE were used to prepare the TRB cDNA libraries. For each CDR3 protein, TCRdb gives one entry from its re-call of the 5' RACE reads, without DNA. This sample's table has approximately 66,000 distinct CDR3 sequences. In triplicate, each CD8+ T cell subset was sorted at under 350,000 cells per replicate. The CDR3 runs to 17 residues. Looked up from germline, CDR1 is SSHAT and CDR2 is FNYEAQ (reference sequence). With regard to this clonotype: Its antigen is still unknown.

This sequence was found in a human donor in good health. Some clones in this sample may be carry-over from other donors' samples. Sequencing was done on a sample of naive CXCR3- CD8+ T cells from blood. Subset defined: CD45RO-CCR7+CD27+CD95- naive CD8+ T cells lacking CXCR3 (TNR3-). The J gene is TRBJ2-5, the V gene TRBV7-7; as DNA is missing, the TRBD2 call by TCRdb cannot be tested. CDR3 in amino acids: CASSLAHGSGRRETQYF.